The source of this T cell receptor beta chain is a study of cytomegalovirus exposure and HLA in healthy donors. The study, taken as a whole, reports: Previous analysis showed most TCR beta V segments were productive about 87% or about 30% of the time. As confirmed in vitro, three CMV-associated chains were specific for CMV antigens. What a later analysis reportedly showed was that an Asian-associated ancestry cluster had fewer N-insertions than the roughly 720-donor mean.

A remark on this clone: Its specificity is not known.

The PCR contained 60 Vbeta and 13 Jbeta primers. The table came from immunoSEQ multiplex PCR; TCRdb's copy has only in-frame clones and leaves some out. The repertoire holds around 190,000 clones, with about four fifths as singletons. The clonotype was recovered from a man aged 18 to 35 in good health and CMV-seronegative. Material for sequencing was PBMCs.

The CDR3 reads CATSALASVGRETQYF. CDR3 nucleotides: TGTGCCACCAGCGCCCTAGCGTCCGTCGGGCGAGAGACCCAGTACTTC. This chain connects TRBV15 to TRBJ2-5, with D possibly being TRBD2 (6 bases). The CDR3 is made up of 16 amino acids. V gave up 5 bases and J gave up 4 bases, with 20 bases separating them. CDR1 LNHNV and CDR2 YYDKDF come from the germline V gene (reference sequence).